The rows below give T cell receptor beta chains drawn from one sample of a study of blood T cell repertoires in COVID-19. This table comes from immunoSEQ multiplex PCR, and its TCRdb copy is limited to in-frame clones, with some not included. Here the sample spans 170,000 or so clones, roughly 84% being singletons. The sequencing input was peripheral blood. The receptor set was obtained from a man between 18 and 29 years old with active or convalescent COVID-19. Both conserved end residues are part of each CDR3. A D gene is named only where the DNA matches it firmly. The size entry is marked missing in some rows and otherwise reads once, few, many or a size class.

d_call clone_size j_call v_call cdr3_aa cdr3_nt
. once TRBJ2-2 TRBV24-1 CATSDGRRYGELFF TGTGCCACCAGTGATGGGCGGAGGTACGGGGAGCTGTTTTTT
. once TRBJ1-2 TRBV19 CASSIDEQIYGYTF TGTGCCAGTAGTATAGATGAACAGATCTATGGCTACACCTTC
TRBD2 . TRBJ2-2 TRBV5-6 CASSSQWGGPNTGELFF TGTGCCAGCAGTTCCCAGTGGGGAGGGCCGAACACCGGGGAGCTGTTTTTT
. . TRBJ1-1 TRBV11-3 CASSLSGAEAFF TGTGCCAGCAGCTTATCAGGGGCTGAAGCTTTCTTT
. . TRBJ2-1 TRBV2 CASSYQEGGYNEQFF TGTGCCAGCAGTTATCAGGAAGGGGGTTACAATGAGCAGTTCTTC
TRBD1 . TRBJ1-4 TRBV6-5 CASRLGQGTEKLFF TGTGCCAGCAGATTGGGACAGGGGACTGAAAAACTGTTTTTT
. once TRBJ1-5 TRBV27 CASSFSQGYQPQHF TGTGCCAGCAGTTTCAGTCAGGGGTATCAGCCCCAGCATTTT
. . TRBJ1-5 TRBV10-2 CASSEQGADQPQHF TGCGCCAGCAGTGAACAGGGTGCGGATCAGCCCCAGCATTTT
TRBD1 few TRBJ1-5 TRBV27 CASSRTGANQPQHF TGTGCCAGCAGTCGCACAGGGGCCAATCAGCCCCAGCATTTT
. . TRBJ2-3 TRBV5-5 CASTLTGTDTQYF TGTGCCAGCACCCTGACAGGAACAGATACGCAGTATTTT
. . TRBJ2-2 TRBV7-3 CASRGDPAPGTGELFF TGTGCCAGCAGAGGTGATCCGGCTCCGGGCACCGGGGAGCTGTTTTTT
. . TRBJ2-7 TRBV7-8 CASSSTGRGIYEQYF TGTGCCAGCAGCAGCACAGGGAGGGGAATCTACGAGCAGTACTTC
. . TRBJ2-7 TRBV12-3/TRBV12-4 CASSFNYEQYF TGTGCCAGCAGTTTTAACTACGAGCAGTACTTC
. . TRBJ1-5 TRBV19 CASSITHSNQPQHF TGTGCCAGTAGTATCACTCATAGCAATCAGCCCCAGCATTTT
. few TRBJ1-5 TRBV10-1 CASSDPLPTGIYQPQHF TGCGCCAGCAGTGACCCGCTTCCCACAGGGATTTATCAGCCCCAGCATTTT
TRBD1 . TRBJ1-2 TRBV2 CASSEPYRGNYGYTF TGTGCCAGCAGTGAGCCGTACAGGGGTAACTATGGCTACACCTTC
TRBD1 . TRBJ1-1 TRBV28 CATKPTQDRSNTEAFF TGTGCCACCAAACCAACCCAGGACAGGTCGAACACTGAAGCTTTCTTT
TRBD1 . TRBJ2-5 TRBV5-1 CASSPTGSQETQYF TGCGCCAGCAGCCCGACAGGGAGCCAAGAGACCCAGTACTTC
TRBD1 . TRBJ1-5 TRBV5-4 CASSPTGGISDSNQPQHF TGTGCCAGCAGCCCGACAGGGGGGATATCAGATAGCAATCAGCCCCAGCATTTT
. . TRBJ1-5 TRBV6-5 CASSIGAGENQPQHF TGTGCCAGCAGTATAGGGGCAGGGGAGAATCAGCCCCAGCATTTT
TRBD1 . TRBJ1-2 TRBV6-7 CASSRDRPNYGYTF TGTGCCAGCAGTCGGGACAGACCTAACTATGGCTACACCTTC
TRBD2 . TRBJ2-2 TRBV14 CASSRTRVANTGELFF TGTGCCAGCAGCCGGACTAGGGTAGCGAACACCGGGGAGCTGTTTTTT
. . TRBJ2-1 TRBV24-1 CATSGPISGNEQFF TGTGCCACCAGTGGCCCTATTAGCGGCAATGAGCAGTTCTTC
TRBD2 . TRBJ2-5 TRBV24-1 CATSDLQGFPSGGPKQETQYF TGTGCCACCAGTGATTTACAGGGGTTCCCTAGCGGGGGCCCCAAACAAGAGACCCAGTACTTC
. . TRBJ1-4 TRBV6-5 CASIPREKLFF TGTGCCAGCATCCCCCGGGAAAAACTGTTTTTT
TRBD1 . TRBJ2-1 TRBV7-6 CASSLATGSHNEQFF TGTGCCAGCAGCTTAGCGACAGGGTCCCACAATGAGCAGTTCTTC
TRBD1 . TRBJ1-2 TRBV19 CASRAGTGDGYTF TGTGCCAGTAGAGCCGGGACAGGGGATGGCTACACCTTC
. . TRBJ2-3 TRBV7-2 CASTSRVSDTQYF TGTGCCAGCACCTCTCGAGTGTCGGATACGCAGTATTTT
. . TRBJ2-3 TRBV13 CASSLGARTDTQYF TGTGCCAGCAGCTTAGGCGCCCGGACAGATACGCAGTATTTT
TRBD2 . TRBJ2-3 TRBV9 CASSAGTSGSGADTQYF TGTGCCAGCAGCGCCGGGACTAGCGGGAGCGGGGCAGATACGCAGTATTTT
. . TRBJ1-2 TRBV12-3/TRBV12-4 CASTYTALVGYTF TGTGCCAGCACTTATACGGCCCTAGTAGGCTACACCTTC
TRBD1 . TRBJ1-1 TRBV5-1 CASSWGQGDEAFF TGCGCCAGCAGCTGGGGACAGGGGGATGAAGCTTTCTTT
. . TRBJ1-6 TRBV3-1/TRBV3-2 CASGRPGSLSSYNSPLHF TGTGCCAGCGGTCGACCCGGGTCGTTGAGCTCCTATAATTCACCCCTCCACTTT
TRBD1 . TRBJ1-5 TRBV10-2 CASGQGEQPQHF TGCGCCAGCGGACAGGGTGAGCAGCCCCAGCATTTT
TRBD1 once TRBJ2-7 TRBV4-1 CASSQVRDRSYEQYF TGCGCCAGCAGCCAAGTCCGGGACAGATCCTACGAGCAGTACTTC
TRBD1 . TRBJ2-7 TRBV28 CASSLVTGGEYEQYF TGTGCCAGCAGTTTAGTAACAGGGGGCGAATACGAGCAGTACTTC
TRBD2 . TRBJ2-5 TRBV2 CASSVSSGGAEETQYF TGTGCCAGCAGTGTCAGTAGCGGGGGGGCCGAGGAGACCCAGTACTTC
. . TRBJ2-5 TRBV5-6 CASSLRVGVETQYF TGTGCCAGCAGCTTGCGAGTAGGGGTGGAGACCCAGTACTTC
. . TRBJ2-4 TRBV21-1 CASSKGRTASLAKNIQYF TGTGCCAGCAGCAAAGGAAGGACAGCCAGTCTAGCCAAAAACATTCAGTACTTC
. . TRBJ1-2 TRBV6-2/TRBV6-3 CASSYPMESGYTF TGTGCCAGCAGTTACCCCATGGAGAGTGGCTACACCTTC
TRBD2 . TRBJ2-7 TRBV3-1/TRBV3-2 CASSQDVSGSYEQYF TGTGCCAGCAGCCAAGATGTAAGCGGGAGCTACGAGCAGTACTTC
TRBD2 . TRBJ2-4 TRBV4-3 CASSQYPTLAGGPSGGNIQYF TGCGCCAGCAGCCAGTACCCTACTCTAGCGGGAGGGCCCTCAGGAGGAAACATTCAGTACTTC
TRBD1 . TRBJ2-2 TRBV6-5 CASSFRTGGADGELFF TGTGCCAGCAGTTTTCGGACAGGGGGCGCGGACGGGGAGCTGTTTTTT
. . TRBJ1-1 TRBV2 CASRYRRGNTEAFF TGTGCCAGCAGGTACAGAAGGGGGAACACTGAAGCTTTCTTT
. . TRBJ1-3 TRBV18 CASSIYNRDTSGNTIYF TGTGCCAGCTCAATCTACAACCGGGACACCTCTGGAAACACCATATATTTT
. . TRBJ2-7 TRBV5-6 CASSLSGSRVSYEQYF TGTGCCAGCAGCTTGTCCGGTTCGCGGGTTTCCTACGAGCAGTACTTC
TRBD2 . TRBJ2-2 TRBV7-2 CASSRRLAGAGELFF TGTGCCAGCAGCAGGCGACTAGCGGGGGCCGGGGAGCTGTTTTTT